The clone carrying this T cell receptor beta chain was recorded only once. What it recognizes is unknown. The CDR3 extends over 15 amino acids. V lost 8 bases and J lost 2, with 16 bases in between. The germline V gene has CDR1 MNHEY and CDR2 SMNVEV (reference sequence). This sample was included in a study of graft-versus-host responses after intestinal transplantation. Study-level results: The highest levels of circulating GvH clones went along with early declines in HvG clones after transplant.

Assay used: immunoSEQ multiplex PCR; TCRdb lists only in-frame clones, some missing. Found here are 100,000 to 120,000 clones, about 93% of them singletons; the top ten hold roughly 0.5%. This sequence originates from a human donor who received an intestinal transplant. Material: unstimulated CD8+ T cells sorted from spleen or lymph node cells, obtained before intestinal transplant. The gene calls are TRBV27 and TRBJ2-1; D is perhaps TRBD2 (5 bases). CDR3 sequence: CASYTPTAAYNEQFF. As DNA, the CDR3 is TGTGCCAGCTACACCCCAACAGCGGCCTACAATGAGCAGTTCTTC.